A single T cell receptor beta chain is shown here with its context. The data belong to a study of T cell responses to AZD1222 COVID-19 vaccine. Sequencing used immunoSEQ multiplex PCR; TCRdb keeps in-frame clones, though not all of them. Of around 140,000 clones listed, over 75% are singletons. Germline CDR1 and CDR2: SGHVS and FQNEAQ. There are 15 residues in the CDR3. After removal of 5 bases from V and 0 bases from J, the junction contained 4 bases not matched to a gene. The sequence came from an adult in good health. This rearrangement joins TRBV7-8 to TRBJ2-1; TRBD1 matches 7 bases. The sequencing used peripheral blood, collected on day 0 of AZD1222 vaccination. The CDR3 sequence is CASSARQGSYNEQFF. In DNA form, the CDR3 reads TGTGCCAGCAGCGCGAGACAGGGCTCCTACAATGAGCAGTTCTTC.